Listed below are T cell receptor beta chains from one sample, sequenced in a study of cytomegalovirus exposure and HLA in healthy donors. Repertoires were generated with immunoSEQ multiplex PCR, while TCRdb's copy carries only in-frame clones and drops some. The repertoire consists of 200,000 or so clones, with 75% to 85% occurring once and the leading ten covering 2.1%. The sequenced material came from PBMCs. Receptors were obtained from a woman between 18 and 30 years old in good health and CMV-seropositive. CDR3s include the opening cysteine and the closing phenylalanine or tryptophan. Each record gives: J gene, V gene, clone size, CDR3 length, CDR3 protein. Clone size is stated in some rows and not others, as once, few, many or a class when expanded.

J: TRBJ2-1
V: TRBV5-1
size: .
length: 14
CDR3: CASSLDAGAGEQFF

J: TRBJ2-1
V: TRBV19
size: .
length: 15
CDR3: CASSTAGQVYNEQFF

J: TRBJ1-2
V: TRBV4-1
size: .
length: 17
CDR3: CASSQGGQGVNFYGYTF

J: TRBJ2-4
V: TRBV28
size: few
length: 15
CDR3: CASSLAGTGKNIQYF

J: TRBJ1-1
V: TRBV28
size: once
length: 11
CDR3: CASSGLTEAFF

J: TRBJ1-4
V: TRBV2
size: .
length: 13
CDR3: CASSVDRDEKLFF

J: TRBJ2-5
V: TRBV5-6
size: .
length: 14
CDR3: CASSPAGLKETQYF

J: TRBJ1-6
V: TRBV5-4
size: once
length: 17
CDR3: CASSLGPERERDSPLHF

J: TRBJ1-2
V: TRBV6-5
size: .
length: 13
CDR3: CASSYSSDRSGTF

J: TRBJ2-2
V: TRBV5-1
size: once
length: 15
CDR3: CASSLVDREAGELFF

J: TRBJ2-5
V: TRBV6-5
size: .
length: 15
CDR3: CASSYTSGGAETQYF